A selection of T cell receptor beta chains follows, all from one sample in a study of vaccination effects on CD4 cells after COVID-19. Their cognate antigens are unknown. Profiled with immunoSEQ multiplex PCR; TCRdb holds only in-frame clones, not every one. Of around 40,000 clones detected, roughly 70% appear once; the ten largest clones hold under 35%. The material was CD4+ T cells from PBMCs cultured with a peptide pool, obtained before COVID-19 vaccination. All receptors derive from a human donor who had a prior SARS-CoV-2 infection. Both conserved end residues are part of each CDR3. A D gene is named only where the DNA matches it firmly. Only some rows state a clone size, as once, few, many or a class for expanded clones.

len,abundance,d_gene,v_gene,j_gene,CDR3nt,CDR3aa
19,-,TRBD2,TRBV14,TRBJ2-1,TGTGCCAGCAGCGGGAAAACTAGCGGGTCTCCCTGGGCCTACAATGAGCAGTTCTTC,CASSGKTSGSPWAYNEQFF
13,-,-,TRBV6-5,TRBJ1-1,TGTGCCAGCAGCTGGGGACGTAACACTGAAGCTTTCTTT,CASSWGRNTEAFF
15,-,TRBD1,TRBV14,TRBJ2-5,TGTGCCAGCAGCCTACTACAGGGGGCTGGGGAGACCCAGTACTTC,CASSLLQGAGETQYF
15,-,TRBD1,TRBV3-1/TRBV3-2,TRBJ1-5,TGTGCCAGCAGCCAAGGGCAGGGGGCGAGGCAGCCCCAGCATTTT,CASSQGQGARQPQHF
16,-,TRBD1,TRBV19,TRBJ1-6,TGTGCCAGTAGTATAACCGGGACAGGGTATAATTCACCCCTCCACTTT,CASSITGTGYNSPLHF
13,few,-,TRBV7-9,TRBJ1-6,TGTGCCAGCAGCTTAGCGGAAGGGACACCCTTCCACTTT,CASSLAEGTPFHF
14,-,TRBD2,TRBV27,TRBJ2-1,TGTGCCAGCAGCCTTAGCGGGCTATACAATGAGCAGTTCTTC,CASSLSGLYNEQFF
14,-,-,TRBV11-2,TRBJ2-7,TGTGCCAGCAGCCGCGACAGGTGGGGCTACGAGCAGTACTTC,CASSRDRWGYEQYF
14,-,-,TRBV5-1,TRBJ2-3,TGCGCCAGCAGCTTGCGGCGGGCCGGAGATACGCAGTATTTT,CASSLRRAGDTQYF
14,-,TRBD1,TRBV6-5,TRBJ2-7,TGTGCCAGCAGTTACTTGGCAGGGGGCTACGAGCAGTACTTC,CASSYLAGGYEQYF
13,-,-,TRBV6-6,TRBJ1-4,TGTGCCAGCAAGAGGGGGGGAGAGGAAAAACTGTTTTTT,CASKRGGEEKLFF
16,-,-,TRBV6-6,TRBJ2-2,TGTGCCAGCAGTTCATTTTCGGCGGATCTCACCGGGGAGCTGTTTTTT,CASSSFSADLTGELFF
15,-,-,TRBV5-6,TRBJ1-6,TGTGCCAGCAGCTTGGAGCAGGGTCTTGTATCACCCCTCCACTTT,CASSLEQGLVSPLHF
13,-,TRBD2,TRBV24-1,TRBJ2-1,TGTGCCACCGGGACTAGCGGGATGTATGAGCAGTTCTTC,CATGTSGMYEQFF
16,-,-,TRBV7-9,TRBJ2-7,TGTGCCAGCAGCTTAGGAGGGCCCTCCTCCTCCTACGAGCAGTACTTC,CASSLGGPSSSYEQYF
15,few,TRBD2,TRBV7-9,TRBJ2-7,TGTGCCAGCAGCTTAGGCCTAGCGGCCGCCTACGAGCAGTACTTC,CASSLGLAAAYEQYF
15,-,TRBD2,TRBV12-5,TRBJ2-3,TGTGCTAGTGGCCGCGGGACTAGCGGGGGTGGTACGCAGTATTTT,CASGRGTSGGGTQYF
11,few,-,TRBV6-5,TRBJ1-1,TGTGCCAGCAGTTTTTATACTGAAGCTTTCTTT,CASSFYTEAFF
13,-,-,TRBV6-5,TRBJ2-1,TGTGCCAGCAGAATCCTAGCCCACAATGAGCAGTTCTTC,CASRILAHNEQFF
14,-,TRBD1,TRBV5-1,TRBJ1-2,TGCGCCAGCAGCGGGGGACAGGGTGGCTATGGCTACACCTTC,CASSGGQGGYGYTF
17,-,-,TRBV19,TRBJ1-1,TGTGCCAGTAGTATTATCGGGACACCTACAATGAACACTGAAGCTTTCTTT,CASSIIGTPTMNTEAFF
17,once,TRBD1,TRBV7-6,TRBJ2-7,TGTGCCAGCACCCGTAAACCCCTGGGACAGGAAAACTACGAGCAGTACTTC,CASTRKPLGQENYEQYF
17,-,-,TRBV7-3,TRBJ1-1,TGTGCCAGCAGCTTAACGGGTTCAACAGGGCGAGTCGGTGAAGCTTTCTTT,CASSLTGSTGRVGEAFF
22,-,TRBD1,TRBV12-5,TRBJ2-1,TGTGCTAGTGGTTTGGTCGACGACGGACAGGGAAAAAAGCGGAGCTCCTACAATGAGCAGTTCTTC,CASGLVDDGQGKKRSSYNEQFF
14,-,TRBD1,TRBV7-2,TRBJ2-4,TGTGCCAGCAGCTCATACCGGGACAGCCCCATCCAGTACTTC,CASSSYRDSPIQYF
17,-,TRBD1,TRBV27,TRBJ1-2,TGTGCCAGCAGTTTACGGGACAGAATCGGGGCAAGGGGTGGCTACACCTTC,CASSLRDRIGARGGYTF
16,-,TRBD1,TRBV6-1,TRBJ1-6,TGTGCCAGCAGTGAAGCCGGGACAGAATACAATTCACCCCTCCACTTT,CASSEAGTEYNSPLHF
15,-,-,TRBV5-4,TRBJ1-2,TGTGCCAGCAGCTGGGGGGGCAGCGTTGTCTATGGCTACACCTTC,CASSWGGSVVYGYTF
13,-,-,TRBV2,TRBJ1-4,TGTGCCAGCAGTGAAACAGGGTATGAAAAACTGTTTTTT,CASSETGYEKLFF
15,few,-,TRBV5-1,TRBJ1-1,TGCGCCAGCAGCTTGGTAACGACAGGCAACACTGAAGCTTTCTTT,CASSLVTTGNTEAFF
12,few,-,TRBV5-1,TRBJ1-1,TGCGCCTCGAGACGGGATTCGACTGAAGCTTTCTTT,CASRRDSTEAFF
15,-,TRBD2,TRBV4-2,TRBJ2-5,TGTGCCAGCAGCCAAGTCGGTACTAGCGGAGAGACCCAGTACTTC,CASSQVGTSGETQYF
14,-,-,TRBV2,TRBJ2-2,TGTGCCAGCAGTGAACAGGGTTTAACCGGGGAGCTGTTTTTT,CASSEQGLTGELFF
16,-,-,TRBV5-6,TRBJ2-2,TGTGCCAGCAGCTCAAGGACTGACAAGTTCACCGGGGAGCTGTTTTTT,CASSSRTDKFTGELFF
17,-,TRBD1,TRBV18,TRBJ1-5,TGTGCCAGCTCGTCGGAACAGGGGGCGGCGGGCAATCAGCCCCAGCATTTT,CASSSEQGAAGNQPQHF
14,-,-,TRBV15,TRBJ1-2,TGTGCCACCAGCAGAGATAAGGGCCCTGATGGCTACACCTTC,CATSRDKGPDGYTF
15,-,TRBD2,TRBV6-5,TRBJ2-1,TGTGCCAGCAAGGTAGCGGGGGTTTGGGGCGATGAGCAGTTCTTC,CASKVAGVWGDEQFF
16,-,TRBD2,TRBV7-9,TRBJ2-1,TGTGCCAGCAGCATTCTGGCACTAGCGGACTACAATGAGCAGTTCTTC,CASSILALADYNEQFF
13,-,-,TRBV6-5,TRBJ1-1,TGTGCCAGCAGTTACTCACGGGGGGCTGAAGCTTTCTTT,CASSYSRGAEAFF
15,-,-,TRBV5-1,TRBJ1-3,TGCGCCAGCAGCTATTCAGGAAGCTCTGGAAACACCATATATTTT,CASSYSGSSGNTIYF
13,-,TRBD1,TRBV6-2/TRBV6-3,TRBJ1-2,TGTGCCAGCAGCCCCGGGACAGGGCTTGGCTACACCTTC,CASSPGTGLGYTF
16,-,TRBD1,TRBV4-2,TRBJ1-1,TGTGCCAGCAGCCACGTTGTGGGGAGACAGGGCAACGAAGCTTTCTTT,CASSHVVGRQGNEAFF
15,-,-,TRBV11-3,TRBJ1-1,TGTGCCAGCAGCTTGCGAGGACGTTCGAACACTGAAGCTTTCTTT,CASSLRGRSNTEAFF
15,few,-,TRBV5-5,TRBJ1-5,TGTGCCAGCAGTCTCCGGGGTTTAAGCAATCAGCCCCAGCATTTT,CASSLRGLSNQPQHF